Each of the 13 T cell receptor beta chains below was sequenced from the same sample in a study of T cell responses to AZD1222 COVID-19 vaccine. This table comes from immunoSEQ multiplex PCR, and its TCRdb copy is limited to in-frame clones, with some not included. This table holds 20,000 to 30,000 clones, roughly 84% found once. The sequenced sample was peripheral blood, obtained 28 days after the second AZD1222 dose. All receptors come from an adult who received the AZD1222 COVID-19 vaccine.

The rearrangement joins TRBV24-1 to TRBJ1-2, with D perhaps matching TRBD1 (5 bases). Trimming left V 4 bases short and J 4 bases short, with 12 bases between. The CDR3 loop spans 14 amino acids. Per the germline V gene, CDR1 is KGHDR and CDR2 is SFDVKD. In DNA form, the CDR3 reads TGTGCCACCAGTGACCACCGACAGACCTATGGCTACACCTTC. Translation: CATSDHRQTYGYTF.

This clone has a single count. The J gene is TRBJ1-5, the V gene TRBV24-1; 8 positions agree with TRBD1. CDR3 size: 14 residues. Trimming took 5 bases from V and 1 from J; bases not matched to a gene: 0. Per germline, CDR1 KGHDR and CDR2 SFDVKD. The CDR3 region is CATSGQGSNQPQHF. As DNA, the CDR3 is TGTGCCACCAGTGGACAGGGGAGCAATCAGCCCCAGCATTTT.

The chain employs TRBV2 and TRBJ1-4; D call uncertain. Trimming took 1 base from V and 9 from J, leaving 18 bases between them. Germline V gene sequence: CDR1 SNHLY, CDR2 FYNNEI. The CDR3 is made up of 16 amino acids. The CDR3 nucleotides read TGTGCCAGCAGTGAAGGGAGTGGCAGTGGATGGCAAAAACTGTTTTTT. It codes for CASSEGSGSGWQKLFF.

V is TRBV5-1 and J is TRBJ2-2, with D perhaps matching TRBD1 or TRBD2 (6 bases each). Trimming stripped 0 bases from V and 1 base from J, with 10 bases between. The germline gives CDR1 SGHRS, CDR2 YFSETQ. This CDR3 region has 16 residues. The chain's CDR3 is CASSLVGGVNTGELFF. DNA for the CDR3: TGCGCCAGCAGCTTGGTCGGGGGCGTGAACACCGGGGAGCTGTTTTTT.

V is TRBV29-1 and J is TRBJ2-3; D remains ambiguous. The ends were cut back, 8 bases at V and 6 bases at J, with 12 bases in the middle. The CDR3 is made up of 11 amino acids. The germline V gene has CDR1 SQVTM and CDR2 ANQGSEA. The CDR3 nucleotides read TGCAGCACCCTTGACGGGGATACGCAGTATTTT. Translated: CSTLDGDTQYF.

The rearrangement joins TRBV6-4 to TRBJ2-2; 7 bases are a match to TRBD1. The CDR3 is 16 residues long. CDR1 is MRHNA and CDR2 is SNTAGT in the germline V gene. Trimming took 0 bases from V and 7 from J; bases not matched to a gene: 8. CDR3 DNA: TGTGCCAGCAGTGACTCTGAGACAGGGACAGTCGGGGAGCTGTTTTTT. Translation: CASSDSETGTVGELFF.

The chain couples TRBV4-3 to TRBJ2-1; D is undetermined. V lost 0 bases and J 0 bases, leaving 18 bases between the germline ends. Germline loops: CDR1 LGHNA, CDR2 YSLEER. This CDR3 spans 19 amino acids. CDR3 in amino acids: CASSQEPFPRYSSYNEQFF. The CDR3 bases are TGCGCCAGCAGCCAAGAACCGTTCCCCCGCTATAGCTCCTACAATGAGCAGTTCTTC.

The rearrangement links TRBV7-8 to TRBJ1-2; D is unresolved. The CDR3 totals 14 residues. Trimming removed 0 bases from V and 2 bases from J, with 7 bases in between. Germline-derived CDR1 and CDR2 are SGHVS and FQNEAQ. CDR3 bases: TGTGCCAGCAGCTTAGCGCCTATAAACTATGGCTACACCTTC. Encoded protein: CASSLAPINYGYTF.

The V call is TRBV5-6, the J call TRBJ2-7; TRBD2 agrees at 10 bases. The CDR3 runs to 14 residues. Germline CDR1 and CDR2: SGHDT and YYEEEE. The V gene end was trimmed by 2 bases and the J gene end by 5 bases; junction bases not matched to a gene: 4. CDR3 sequence (DNA): TGTGCCAGCAGCTTCCAGCGGGAGGGCGACGAGCAGTACTTC. Encoded protein: CASSFQREGDEQYF.

The V call is TRBV19, the J call TRBJ1-1; possible D gene TRBD1, 6 bases. The CDR3 runs 14 residues. The ends were cut back, 7 bases at V and 2 bases at J, with 14 bases in the middle. Germline CDR1 LNHDA, CDR2 SQIVND (reference sequence). The CDR3 spells CASNPDRTNTEAFF. The CDR3 coding sequence is TGTGCCAGTAACCCCGACAGGACCAACACTGAAGCTTTCTTT.

V and J are TRBV5-1 and TRBJ2-7; D unresolved. Trimming removed 0 bases from V and 4 bases from J, with 11 bases in between. The germline CDR1 and CDR2 sequences are SGHRS and YFSETQ. The CDR3 consists of 14 residues. The DNA for the CDR3 is TGCGCCAGCAGCTTGGACAGTGCCGAATACGAGCAGTACTTC. Its protein is CASSLDSAEYEQYF.

The V and J genes are TRBV5-1 and TRBJ2-1; the D gene is possibly TRBD2 (5 bases). The CDR3 covers 11 residues. V was shortened by 6 bases and J by 7 bases, with 8 bases between the two germline ends. Germline V lookup: CDR1 SGHRS, CDR2 YFSETQ. CDR3 DNA sequence: TGCGCCAGCAAGGGAGAGAATGAGCAGTTCTTC. Its protein is CASKGENEQFF.

The chain employs TRBV30 and TRBJ2-2, with 11 bases identical to TRBD1. V was clipped by 2 bases and J by 3 bases; unmatched bases: 5. The V gene's germline CDR1 is GTSNPN and CDR2 SVGIG (reference sequence). CDR3 length: 16 amino acids. CDR3 in DNA: TGTGCCTGGAGTTCACCGGGACAGGGGGACACCGGGGAGCTGTTTTTT. Its translation is CAWSSPGQGDTGELFF.